This T cell receptor (beta chain) was captured in a study of T cells in Graves' hyperthyroidism and ophthalmopathy. General study results and limits: The blood repertoire included most of the expanded thyroid clonotypes above 0.001.

The CDR3 extends over 15 amino acids. The germline V gene encodes CDR1 MNHNS and CDR2 SASEGT. With 7 bases removed from V and 0 bases from J, the gap between germline ends came to 14 bases. Amplification targeted TCR beta CDR3 regions from RNA transcripts. TCR CDR3 regions were first amplified by RT-PCR with HTBI primers. Using its own MiXCR run on the multiplex PCR reads, TCRdb lists one record per CDR3 protein. The repertoire holds about 360,000 distinct CDR3 sequences, with around 25% as singletons. Worth noting for this clonotype: Antigen: not known.

The chain combines TRBV6-1 with TRBJ2-3; D remains unclear. This TCR came from a man aged 45-65 years with Graves' hyperthyroidism. Material: blood. Here the CDR3 DNA reads TGTGCCAGCACCCCACGAGGATTTAGCACAGATACGCAGTATTTT. It specifies CASTPRGFSTDTQYF.